Listed below are T cell receptor beta chains from one sample, sequenced in a study of T cells in narcolepsy. Some clones are missing from TCRdb's copy, which holds only in-frame ones; the method was immunoSEQ multiplex PCR. Here the sample spans tens of thousands of clones, around 89% being singletons. Material for sequencing was CD45RA- memory CD4+ T cells from PBMCs. These receptors all come from a human donor with narcolepsy. The CDR3 runs from the conserved cysteine through the conserved F or W. A D gene is named only where the DNA matches it firmly. Size is stated for part of the rows, as once, few or many counts, or as a class when the clone is expanded.

abundance: NA; d_gene: NA; v_gene: TRBV9; j_gene: TRBJ1-1; CDR3nt: TGTGCCAGCAGTGTTTCGGGGGTGGACACTGAAGCTTTCTTT; CDR3aa: CASSVSGVDTEAFF
abundance: NA; d_gene: NA; v_gene: TRBV19; j_gene: TRBJ1-5; CDR3nt: TGTGCCAGTAGTATTCAGCAGGGTCAGCCCCAGCATTTT; CDR3aa: CASSIQQGQPQHF
abundance: few; d_gene: NA; v_gene: TRBV19; j_gene: TRBJ2-7; CDR3nt: TGTGCCAGTAGTAGGAAGGGTAGATACGAGCAGTACTTC; CDR3aa: CASSRKGRYEQYF
abundance: once; d_gene: NA; v_gene: TRBV5-4; j_gene: TRBJ2-1; CDR3nt: TGTGCCAGCAGCGGGGTTGGCAACAATGAGCAGTTCTTC; CDR3aa: CASSGVGNNEQFF
abundance: NA; d_gene: NA; v_gene: TRBV6-5; j_gene: TRBJ1-6; CDR3nt: TGTGCCACCAGTATCGGCCAGGGAAGGATTCCCCTCCACTTT; CDR3aa: CATSIGQGRIPLHF
abundance: once; d_gene: TRBD1; v_gene: TRBV6-5; j_gene: TRBJ1-1; CDR3nt: TGTGCCAGCAGGGGACAGGGGGCTGGGAACACTGAAGCTTTCTTT; CDR3aa: CASRGQGAGNTEAFF
abundance: NA; d_gene: NA; v_gene: TRBV6-1; j_gene: TRBJ2-5; CDR3nt: TGTGCCAGCAGTATAACAGGGAATCAAGAGACCCAGTACTTC; CDR3aa: CASSITGNQETQYF
abundance: NA; d_gene: NA; v_gene: TRBV14; j_gene: TRBJ1-1; CDR3nt: TGTGCCAGCAGCCGGGTCCAGAAGACTTTCTTT; CDR3aa: CASSRVQKTFF
abundance: NA; d_gene: NA; v_gene: TRBV7-2; j_gene: TRBJ2-5; CDR3nt: TGTGCCAGCACCTCGAACGGGGCGGACCAAGAGACCCAGTACTTC; CDR3aa: CASTSNGADQETQYF
abundance: NA; d_gene: NA; v_gene: TRBV6-5; j_gene: TRBJ2-5; CDR3nt: TGTGCCAGCAGTGGGACGATTCAAGAGACCCAGTACTTC; CDR3aa: CASSGTIQETQYF
abundance: NA; d_gene: TRBD2; v_gene: TRBV5-1; j_gene: TRBJ2-5; CDR3nt: TGCGCCAGCAGCCCGAGCGGGGGCAGACAAGAGACCCAGTACTTC; CDR3aa: CASSPSGGRQETQYF
abundance: NA; d_gene: NA; v_gene: TRBV10-1; j_gene: TRBJ2-3; CDR3nt: TGCGCCAGCAGTGAGGCGCACCCCCGTTCAGATACGCAGTATTTT; CDR3aa: CASSEAHPRSDTQYF
abundance: NA; d_gene: NA; v_gene: TRBV25-1; j_gene: TRBJ1-1; CDR3nt: TGTGCCAGCACCAACTCCCTGACAGGAAGGTCTGAAGCTTTCTTT; CDR3aa: CASTNSLTGRSEAFF
abundance: NA; d_gene: TRBD1; v_gene: TRBV19; j_gene: TRBJ1-4; CDR3nt: TGTGCCAGTAACCCTTCCGGGGACAGGTCAGAAAAACTGTTTTTT; CDR3aa: CASNPSGDRSEKLFF
abundance: NA; d_gene: NA; v_gene: TRBV10-3; j_gene: TRBJ2-5; CDR3nt: TGTGCCATCAGCGGGATCGATAAAGAGACCCAGTACTTC; CDR3aa: CAISGIDKETQYF
abundance: NA; d_gene: TRBD2; v_gene: TRBV5-1; j_gene: TRBJ2-1; CDR3nt: TGCGCCAGCAGCTTCGGGGACCGAATGACTAGCGGGGACCGGAGAGAGCAGTTCTTC; CDR3aa: CASSFGDRMTSGDRREQFF
abundance: NA; d_gene: NA; v_gene: TRBV18; j_gene: TRBJ2-1; CDR3nt: TGTGCCAGCTCACCACCAGTAGTTAATGAGCAGTTCTTC; CDR3aa: CASSPPVVNEQFF
abundance: NA; d_gene: NA; v_gene: TRBV20-1; j_gene: TRBJ2-5; CDR3nt: TGCAGTGATTCGACCCAGTACTTC; CDR3aa: CSDSTQYF
abundance: once; d_gene: TRBD2; v_gene: TRBV25-1; j_gene: TRBJ2-1; CDR3nt: TGTGCCAGCACCGGGACTAGCGTCTATGTGCAGTTCTTC; CDR3aa: CASTGTSVYVQFF
abundance: NA; d_gene: TRBD1; v_gene: TRBV18; j_gene: TRBJ1-2; CDR3nt: TGTGCCAGCTCACCTACCGGGACAGGGAAATATGGCTACACCTTC; CDR3aa: CASSPTGTGKYGYTF
abundance: few; d_gene: TRBD1; v_gene: TRBV19; j_gene: TRBJ1-5; CDR3nt: TGTGCCAGTAGTGGACAGGGGGGCAATCAGCCCCAGCATTTT; CDR3aa: CASSGQGGNQPQHF
abundance: few; d_gene: NA; v_gene: TRBV10-2; j_gene: TRBJ1-1; CDR3nt: TGCGCCAGCAGTGAGTGGGGGGTGAACACTGAAGCTTTCTTT; CDR3aa: CASSEWGVNTEAFF
abundance: NA; d_gene: NA; v_gene: TRBV4-3; j_gene: TRBJ2-3; CDR3nt: TGCGCCAGCAGCCAAGGCGCCACCACGACAGATACGCAGTATTTT; CDR3aa: CASSQGATTTDTQYF
abundance: NA; d_gene: NA; v_gene: TRBV5-1; j_gene: TRBJ2-6; CDR3nt: TGCGCCAGCAGCTTGGGGAGGGCTTCTGGGGCCAACGTCCTGACTTTC; CDR3aa: CASSLGRASGANVLTF
abundance: NA; d_gene: NA; v_gene: TRBV21-1; j_gene: TRBJ2-1; CDR3nt: TGTGCCAGCAGCAAAGAGAAGGGACTAGCGAGTAATGAGCAGTTCTTC; CDR3aa: CASSKEKGLASNEQFF
abundance: NA; d_gene: NA; v_gene: TRBV19; j_gene: TRBJ1-2; CDR3nt: TGTGCCAGTAGTATGAGACGGAATAGCGGACATGGGACGGGCTACACCTTC; CDR3aa: CASSMRRNSGHGTGYTF
abundance: once; d_gene: TRBD1; v_gene: TRBV6-5; j_gene: TRBJ1-1; CDR3nt: TGTGCCAGCAGTCCCAGGGGGCGGAACACTGAAGCTTTCTTT; CDR3aa: CASSPRGRNTEAFF
abundance: NA; d_gene: NA; v_gene: TRBV4-2; j_gene: TRBJ2-3; CDR3nt: TGTGCCAGCAGCTCAAACGGTCGGACAGATACGCAGTATTTT; CDR3aa: CASSSNGRTDTQYF
abundance: NA; d_gene: TRBD2; v_gene: TRBV11-3; j_gene: TRBJ2-3; CDR3nt: TGTGCCAGCAGCCCCAGGACTAGCGGGGAATTAGATACGCAGTATTTT; CDR3aa: CASSPRTSGELDTQYF
abundance: NA; d_gene: NA; v_gene: TRBV2; j_gene: TRBJ2-1; CDR3nt: TGTGCCAGCAGTGTACAGGGGGGGAATGAGCAGTTCTTC; CDR3aa: CASSVQGGNEQFF
abundance: NA; d_gene: NA; v_gene: TRBV18; j_gene: TRBJ2-6; CDR3nt: TGTGCCAGCTCAACCCAGGGAACCGGGGCCAACGTCCTGACTTTC; CDR3aa: CASSTQGTGANVLTF
abundance: NA; d_gene: NA; v_gene: TRBV19; j_gene: TRBJ1-4; CDR3nt: TGTGCCAGTAGTTCCCGGGAGCCTAATGAAAAACTGTTTTTT; CDR3aa: CASSSREPNEKLFF
abundance: NA; d_gene: NA; v_gene: TRBV27; j_gene: TRBJ1-4; CDR3nt: TGTGCCAGCAGTTTACGGGGGAATAATGAAAAACTGTTTTTT; CDR3aa: CASSLRGNNEKLFF
abundance: NA; d_gene: NA; v_gene: TRBV11-2; j_gene: TRBJ2-7; CDR3nt: TGTGCCAGCAGCCCGATAGGGACGTCAAGCTCCTACGAGCAGTACTTC; CDR3aa: CASSPIGTSSSYEQYF
abundance: NA; d_gene: NA; v_gene: TRBV7-2; j_gene: TRBJ2-7; CDR3nt: TGTGCCAGCAGCTTCGCGGGAATCGACGAGCAGTACTTC; CDR3aa: CASSFAGIDEQYF
abundance: NA; d_gene: NA; v_gene: TRBV28; j_gene: TRBJ1-5; CDR3nt: TGTGCCAGCAGTGGGGGTTGGAATCAGCCCCAGCATTTT; CDR3aa: CASSGGWNQPQHF